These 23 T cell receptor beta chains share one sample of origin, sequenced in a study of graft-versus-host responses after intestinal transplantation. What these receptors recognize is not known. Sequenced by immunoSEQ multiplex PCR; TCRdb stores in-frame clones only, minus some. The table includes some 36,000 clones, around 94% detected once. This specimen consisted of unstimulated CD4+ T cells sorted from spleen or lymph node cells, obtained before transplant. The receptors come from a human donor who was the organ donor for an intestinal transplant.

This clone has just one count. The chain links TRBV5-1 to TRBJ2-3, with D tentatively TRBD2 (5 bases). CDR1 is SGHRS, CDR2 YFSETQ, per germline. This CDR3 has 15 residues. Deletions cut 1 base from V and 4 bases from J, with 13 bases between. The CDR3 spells CASSLSGGNSDTQYF. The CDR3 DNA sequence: TGCGCCAGCAGCTTGAGCGGCGGTAACTCAGATACGCAGTATTTT.

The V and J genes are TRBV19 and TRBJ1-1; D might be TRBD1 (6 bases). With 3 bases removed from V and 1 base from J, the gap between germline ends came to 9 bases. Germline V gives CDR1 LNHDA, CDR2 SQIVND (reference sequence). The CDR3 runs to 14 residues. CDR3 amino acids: CASSIGTQNTEAFF. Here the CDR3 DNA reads TGTGCCAGTAGTATCGGGACACAGAACACTGAAGCTTTCTTT.

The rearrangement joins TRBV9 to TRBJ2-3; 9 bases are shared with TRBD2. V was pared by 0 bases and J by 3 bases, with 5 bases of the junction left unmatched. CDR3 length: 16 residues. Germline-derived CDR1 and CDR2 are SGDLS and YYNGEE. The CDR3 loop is CASSVGASGVTDTQYF. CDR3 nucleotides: TGTGCCAGCAGCGTAGGAGCTAGCGGGGTTACAGATACGCAGTATTTT.

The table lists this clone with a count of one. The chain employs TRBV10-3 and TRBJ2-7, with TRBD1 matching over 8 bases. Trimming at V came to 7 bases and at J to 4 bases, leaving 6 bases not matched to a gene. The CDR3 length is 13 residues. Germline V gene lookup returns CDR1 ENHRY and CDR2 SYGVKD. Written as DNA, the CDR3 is TGTGCCATCAACCTACGACAGGGGTACGAGCAGTACTTC. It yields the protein CAINLRQGYEQYF.

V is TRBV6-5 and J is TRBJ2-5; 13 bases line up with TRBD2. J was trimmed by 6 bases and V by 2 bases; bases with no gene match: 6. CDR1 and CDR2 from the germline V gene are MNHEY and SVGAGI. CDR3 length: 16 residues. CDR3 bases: TGTGCCAGCAGTTACGGACTAGCGGGGGTGTCACAGACCCAGTACTTC. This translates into CASSYGLAGVSQTQYF.

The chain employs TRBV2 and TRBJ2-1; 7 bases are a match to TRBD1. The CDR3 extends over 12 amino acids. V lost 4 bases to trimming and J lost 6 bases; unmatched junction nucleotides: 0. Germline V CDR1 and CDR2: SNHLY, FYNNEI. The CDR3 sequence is CASSAGGNEQFF. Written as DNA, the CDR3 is TGTGCCAGCAGTGCAGGGGGCAATGAGCAGTTCTTC.

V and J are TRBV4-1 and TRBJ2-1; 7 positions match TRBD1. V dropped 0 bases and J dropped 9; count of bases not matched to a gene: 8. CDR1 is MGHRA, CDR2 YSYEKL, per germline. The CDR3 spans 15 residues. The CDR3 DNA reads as TGCGCCAGCAGCCAAGAAGACAGGGATTGGATTGAGCAGTTCTTC. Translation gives CASSQEDRDWIEQFF.

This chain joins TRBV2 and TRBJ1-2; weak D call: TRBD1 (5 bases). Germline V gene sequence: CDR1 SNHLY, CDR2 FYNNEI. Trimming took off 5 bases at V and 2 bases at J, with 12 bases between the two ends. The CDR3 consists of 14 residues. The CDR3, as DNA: TGTGCCAGCAGTCAGGACCGGGACAACTATGGCTACACCTTC. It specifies CASSQDRDNYGYTF.

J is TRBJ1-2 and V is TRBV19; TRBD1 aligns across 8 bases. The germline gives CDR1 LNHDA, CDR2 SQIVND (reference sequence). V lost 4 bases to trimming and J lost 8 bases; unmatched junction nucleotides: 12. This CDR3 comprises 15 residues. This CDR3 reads CASSKEGTGLKGYTF. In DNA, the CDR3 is TGTGCCAGTAGTAAAGAAGGGACAGGTTTAAAGGGCTACACCTTC.

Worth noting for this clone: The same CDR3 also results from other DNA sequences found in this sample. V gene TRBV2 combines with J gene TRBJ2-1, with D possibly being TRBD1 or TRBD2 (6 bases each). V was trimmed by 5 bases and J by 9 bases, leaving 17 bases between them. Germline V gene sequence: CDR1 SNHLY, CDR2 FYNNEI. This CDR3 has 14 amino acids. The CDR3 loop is CASSLATQGGEQFF. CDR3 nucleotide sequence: TGTGCCAGCAGTCTCGCTACACAGGGAGGTGAGCAGTTCTTC.

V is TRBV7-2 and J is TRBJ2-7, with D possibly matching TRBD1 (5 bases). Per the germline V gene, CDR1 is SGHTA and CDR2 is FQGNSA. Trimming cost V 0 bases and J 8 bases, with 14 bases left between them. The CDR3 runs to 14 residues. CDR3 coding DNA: TGTGCCAGCAGCTTAGCGGGGCCCCGGAACAAGCAGTACTTC. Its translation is CASSLAGPRNKQYF.

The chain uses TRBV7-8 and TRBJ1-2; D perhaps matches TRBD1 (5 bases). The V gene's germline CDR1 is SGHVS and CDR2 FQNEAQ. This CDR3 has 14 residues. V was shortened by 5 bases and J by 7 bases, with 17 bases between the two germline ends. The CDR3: CASSPAVGASGYTF. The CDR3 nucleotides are TGTGCCAGCAGCCCCGCGGTAGGGGCAAGTGGCTACACCTTC. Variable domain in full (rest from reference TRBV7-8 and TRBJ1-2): GAGVSQSPRYKVAKRGQDVALRCDPISGHVSLFWYQQALGQGPEFLTYFQNEAQLDKSGLPSDRFFAERPEGSVSTLKIQRTQQEDSAVYLCASSPAVGASGYTFGSGTRLTVV.

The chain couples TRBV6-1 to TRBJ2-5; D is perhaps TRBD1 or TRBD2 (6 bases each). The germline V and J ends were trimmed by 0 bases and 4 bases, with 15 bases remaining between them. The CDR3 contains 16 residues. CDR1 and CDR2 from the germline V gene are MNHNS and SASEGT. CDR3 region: CASSEALSGGAETQYF. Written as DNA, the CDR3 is TGTGCCAGCAGTGAAGCCCTTTCCGGGGGCGCAGAGACCCAGTACTTC.

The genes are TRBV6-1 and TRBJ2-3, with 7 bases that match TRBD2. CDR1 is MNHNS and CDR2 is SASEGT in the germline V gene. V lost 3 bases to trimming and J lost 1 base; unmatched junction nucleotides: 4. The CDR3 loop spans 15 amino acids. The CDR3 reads CASSESGTGTDTQYF. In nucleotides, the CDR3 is TGTGCCAGCAGTGAGAGCGGGACTGGCACAGATACGCAGTATTTT.

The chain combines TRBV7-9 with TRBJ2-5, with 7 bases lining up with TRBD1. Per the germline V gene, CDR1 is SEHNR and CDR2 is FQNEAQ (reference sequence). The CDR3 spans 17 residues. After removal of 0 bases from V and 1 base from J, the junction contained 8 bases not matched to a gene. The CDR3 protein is CASSLALVTGFQETQYF. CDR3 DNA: TGTGCCAGCAGCTTAGCGCTGGTGACAGGGTTCCAAGAGACCCAGTACTTC. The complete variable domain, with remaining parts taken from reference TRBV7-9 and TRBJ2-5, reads DTGVSQNPRHKITKRGQNVTFRCDPISEHNRLYWYRQTLGQGPEFLTYFQNEAQLEKSRLLSDRFSAERPKGSFSTLEIQRTEQGDSAMYLCASSLALVTGFQETQYFGPGTRLLVL.

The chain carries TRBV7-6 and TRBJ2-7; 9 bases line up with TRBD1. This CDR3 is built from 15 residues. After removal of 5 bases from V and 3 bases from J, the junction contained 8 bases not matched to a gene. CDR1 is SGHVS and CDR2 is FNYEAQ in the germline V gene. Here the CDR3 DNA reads TGTGCCAGCAGCCAGGACAGGGGCACCATCTACGAGCAGTACTTC. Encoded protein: CASSQDRGTIYEQYF.

The CDR3 here is CASLRDRGRGNTEAFF. The DNA for the CDR3 is TGTGCCAGTCTCCGGGACAGGGGGCGGGGGAACACTGAAGCTTTCTTT. The chain joins TRBV7-2 to TRBJ1-1, with 12 bases identical to TRBD1. V gave up 9 bases and J gave up 1 base; unmatched junction bases: 9. This CDR3 has 16 residues. Looked up from germline, CDR1 is SGHTA and CDR2 is FQGNSA.

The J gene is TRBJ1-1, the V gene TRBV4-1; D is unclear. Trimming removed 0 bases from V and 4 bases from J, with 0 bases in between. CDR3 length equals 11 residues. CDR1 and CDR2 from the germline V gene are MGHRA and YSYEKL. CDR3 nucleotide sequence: TGCGCCAGCAGCCAAGACACTGAAGCTTTCTTT. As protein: CASSQDTEAFF.

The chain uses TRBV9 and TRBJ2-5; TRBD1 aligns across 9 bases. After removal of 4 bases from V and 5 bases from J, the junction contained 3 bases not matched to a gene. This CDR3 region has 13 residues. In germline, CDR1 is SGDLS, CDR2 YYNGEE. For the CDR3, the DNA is TGTGCCAGCAGCATTGGGACAGGGGAGACCCAGTACTTC. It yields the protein CASSIGTGETQYF.

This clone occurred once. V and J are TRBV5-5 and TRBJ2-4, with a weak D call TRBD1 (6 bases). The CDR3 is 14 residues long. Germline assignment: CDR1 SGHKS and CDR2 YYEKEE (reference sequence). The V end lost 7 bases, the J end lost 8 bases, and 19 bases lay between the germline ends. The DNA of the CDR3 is TGTGCCAGCTTCTACTTAGGGGGTGGGGACATTCAGTACTTC. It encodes CASFYLGGGDIQYF.

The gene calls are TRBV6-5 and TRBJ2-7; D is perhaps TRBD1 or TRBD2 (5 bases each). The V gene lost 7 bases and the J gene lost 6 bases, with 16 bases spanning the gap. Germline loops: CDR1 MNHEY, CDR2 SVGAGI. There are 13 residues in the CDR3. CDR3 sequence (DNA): TGTGCCAGCACGAGGGACCAGCGTTCCGAGCAGTACTTC. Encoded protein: CASTRDQRSEQYF.

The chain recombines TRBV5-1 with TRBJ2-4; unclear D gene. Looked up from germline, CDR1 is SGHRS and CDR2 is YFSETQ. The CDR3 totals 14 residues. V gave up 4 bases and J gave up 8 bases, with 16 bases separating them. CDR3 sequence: CASSPRLSRDIQYF. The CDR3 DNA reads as TGCGCCAGCAGCCCCCGACTCTCTAGGGACATTCAGTACTTC. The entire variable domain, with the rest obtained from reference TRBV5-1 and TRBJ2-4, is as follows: KAGVTQTPRYLIKTRGQQVTLSCSPISGHRSVSWYQQTPGQGLQFLFEYFSETQRNKGNFPGRFSGRQFSNSRSEMNVSTLELGDSALYLCASSPRLSRDIQYFGAGTRLSVL.

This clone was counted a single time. The CDR3 protein is CASSLGQNTEAFF. DNA for the CDR3: TGTGCCAGCAGCTTAGGACAGAACACTGAAGCTTTCTTT. This chain links TRBV7-9 with TRBJ1-1; no clear D. Germline V gene sequence: CDR1 SEHNR, CDR2 FQNEAQ (reference sequence). This CDR3 region has 13 residues. Trimming pared 1 base from V and 1 base from J, leaving 4 bases between.